The T cell receptor beta chain described here comes from a study of T cells in Graves' hyperthyroidism and ophthalmopathy. Study observations and caveats: Most thyroid clonotypes expanded above 0.001 were also detected in blood.

Trimming took 1 base from V and 5 from J, leaving 14 bases between them. CDR1 is SGHTA, CDR2 FQGNSA, per germline. CDR3 size: 15 residues. Note on this clonotype: The antigen is unknown.

The source material, RNA transcripts, was used to amplify TCR beta CDR3 regions. With the HTBI primer set, the TCR CDR3 went through a first round of RT-PCR. TCRdb called the multiplex PCR reads again in MiXCR, with one record for every CDR3 protein. The table has about 52,000 distinct CDR3 sequences, around 48% seen once. The sequence was collected from a woman aged 50 to 60 with Graves' ophthalmopathy. The chain combines TRBV7-2 with TRBJ2-5; the D is unclear. Sequences were obtained from blood. CDR3 DNA sequence: TGTGCCAGCAGCTTAGTGGCTATTCGGTGCGAGACCCAGTACTTC. This translates into CASSLVAIRCETQYF.